The 6 T cell receptor beta chains below were found in one sample sequenced in a study of OX40 agonist ivuxolimab in advanced cancers. The library was generated by the immunoSEQ multiplex PCR assay. Imported from immuneACCESS, the table was reduced by TCRdb to in-frame sequences with V and J called. These copies leave out some clones; in studies compared against another copy, an unresolved V gene accounts for under half, and the cause of the remainder is not known. This sample lists 85,000 to 130,000 clones; 90% were detected once. The ten largest clones capture approximately 0.3% of the sample. Sequences were derived from CD4+ or CD8+ T cells sorted from blood, sampled in a trial of the OX40 agonist ivuxolimab. These receptors were obtained from an adult with an advanced solid tumor such as melanoma, head and neck, liver or kidney cancer.

This clone occurred once. V gene TRBV7-9 combines with J gene TRBJ2-2; possible D gene TRBD2, 5 bases. The germline V and J ends were trimmed by 6 bases and 6 bases, with 14 bases remaining between them. The length of the CDR3 is 14 residues. Germline CDR1 is SEHNR and CDR2 is FQNEAQ (reference sequence). CDR3 loop: CASRTGVNAGELFF. As DNA, the CDR3 is TGTGCCAGCAGAACCGGGGTCAATGCCGGGGAGCTGTTTTTT.

This clone was seen only once. The rearrangement uses TRBV6-1 and TRBJ2-2, with 7 nucleotides matching TRBD1. Germline CDR1 reads MNHNS; CDR2 reads SASEGT. The length of the CDR3 is 14 residues. Trimming took 10 bases from V and 1 from J; bases not matched to a gene: 6. CDR3 in DNA: TGTGCCATTCAGGGGGTCTTGAACACCGGGGAGCTGTTTTTT. It translates to CAIQGVLNTGELFF.

J is TRBJ1-1 and V is TRBV7-8; D ambiguous. Trimming took off 1 base at V and 5 bases at J, with 8 bases between the two ends. The CDR3 is 13 amino acids. Germline V gives CDR1 SGHVS, CDR2 FQNEAQ. This CDR3 is CASSLVERTEAFF. DNA for the CDR3: TGTGCCAGCAGCTTAGTAGAGAGGACTGAAGCTTTCTTT.

The CDR3, as DNA: TGTGCCAGCAGACGACAGGGGGCTTACTACTACGAGCAGTACTTC. This translates into CASRRQGAYYYEQYF. V gene TRBV28 combines with J gene TRBJ2-7; TRBD1 agrees at 10 bases. Germline V gene data show CDR1 as MDHEN and CDR2 as SYDVKM. This CDR3 is 15 amino acids long. With 6 bases clipped from V and 3 bases from J, the junction kept 8 bases outside the gene matches.

The V call is TRBV11-2, the J call TRBJ1-1, with D perhaps matching TRBD1 (5 bases). The CDR3 is 15 residues long. Trimming removed 3 bases from V and 2 bases from J, with 13 bases in between. Germline assignment: CDR1 SGHAT and CDR2 FQNNGV. CDR3 bases: TGTGCCAGCAGCTTCGAAGGCAGGGTAAACACTGAAGCTTTCTTT. Protein sequence: CASSFEGRVNTEAFF.

This chain connects TRBV6-6 to TRBJ2-2; D remains ambiguous. Looked up from germline, CDR1 is MNHNY and CDR2 is SVGAGI (reference sequence). This CDR3 is 14 amino acids long. The V and J ends lost 0 bases and 4 bases respectively, with 6 bases between them. CDR3 sequence: CASSYSPGTGELFF. DNA for the CDR3: TGTGCCAGCAGTTACTCTCCTGGCACCGGGGAGCTGTTTTTT.